The clone carrying this T cell receptor beta chain was seen more than once but under ten times. This sample stems from a study of T-cell memory formation after mild COVID-19. Germline V gene lookup returns CDR1 MNHEY and CDR2 SMNVEV (reference sequence). With V trimmed by 5 bases and J by 3 bases, 12 bases remained unmatched. This CDR3 region has 16 residues. TCRdb used MiXCR to reprocess the 5' RACE reads, holding one entry per CDR3 protein. Seen here are just under 350,000 distinct CDR3 sequences, approximately 12% observed once, and the top ten hold about a fifth. The chain employs TRBV27 and TRBJ2-7; 8 bases align to TRBD2. The sequenced material came from PBMCs or a T cell subset sorted from them (not recorded which). The TCR originated in a man between 18 and 35 years old who had mild COVID-19 (a few samples of this study predate the infection). Cell type and time point are not known. The CDR3 loop is CASSLTRGADLYEQYF. In nucleotides, the CDR3 is TGTGCCAGCAGTCTTACGCGGGGGGCTGATCTCTACGAGCAGTACTTC.